This T cell receptor (beta chain) was captured in a study of CD8+CD57+ T cells in acquired aplastic anemia. Study context: The mean DNA yield obtained from sorted CD4+ and CD8+ cells came to 3 to 3.5 ug. On average, healthy donors gave approximately 11 million reads for CD4+ cells.

The CDR3 length is 13 residues. Germline V gene data show CDR1 as SGHTA and CDR2 as FQGNSA. The germline V and J ends were trimmed by 5 bases and 16 bases, with 21 bases remaining between them. TCR beta VDJ and CDR3 profiling used genomic DNA as template. TCRdb passed the reads through MiXCR, listing each CDR3 protein once. The table lists hundreds of thousands of distinct CDR3 sequences, around 68% of them singletons. General study points: The study found no significant CD8+ Simpson's diversity difference between patients and controls. Common to patients and controls were twenty-nine CD8+ CDR3 sequences.

About this clonotype: Its target is not known. A single base separates this from a much larger clone, so it may be a read error.

This receptor was obtained from a human donor in good health, serving as a control. V usage is TRBV7-2 and J usage is TRBJ1-5; D may be TRBD1 (5 bases). The specimen sequenced was sorted CD4+, CD8+, or CD8+CD57+ T cells (not recorded which) from PBMCs. The chain's CDR3 is CASSQESGQTLHF. CDR3 DNA sequence: TGTGCCAGCAGCCAAGAGTCCGGACAAACTCTTCATTTT.